This entry describes one T cell receptor beta chain. CDR1 and CDR2 (germline): SGHDN, FVKESK. Germline trimming cut 4 bases from V and 4 bases from J; bases unmatched to any gene: 4. CDR3 length: 14 amino acids. The record originates from a study of blood T cell repertoires in COVID-19. Clones were sequenced by immunoSEQ multiplex PCR, and TCRdb holds only the in-frame ones, with some missing. The sample includes 110,000 or so clones, about three quarters seen only once; the top ten take roughly a fifth. This receptor was obtained from a woman between 70 and 85 years old with acute or convalescent COVID-19. Sequenced sample: peripheral blood. The chain has TRBV14 and TRBJ1-1; TRBD1 matches 9 bases. The CDR3 is CASSLDRGGTEAFF. Written as DNA, the CDR3 is TGTGCCAGCAGCCTCGACAGGGGGGGCACTGAAGCTTTCTTT.